The 28 T cell receptor beta chains presented below share a single source sample, sequenced in a study of T cells in Graves' hyperthyroidism and ophthalmopathy. Researchers took RNA transcripts and amplified the TCR beta CDR3 regions from them. The primer set for the first-round RT-PCR of the TCR CDR3 was HTBI. Each CDR3 protein gets one entry after TCRdb re-called the multiplex PCR reads with MiXCR. The table lists hundreds of thousands of distinct CDR3 sequences, roughly 15% of them singletons. Sequenced material: blood. The receptors here all came from a woman in her sixties with Graves' ophthalmopathy.

V usage is TRBV6-5 and J usage is TRBJ2-5, with 7 bases matching TRBD2. V gave up 0 bases and J gave up 3 bases; unmatched junction bases: 7. The CDR3 length is 16 residues. CDR1 is MNHEY and CDR2 is SVGAGI in the germline V gene. CDR3 DNA: TGTGCCAGCAGTTACTCGAGTGGGAGGGCCGAAGAGACCCAGTACTTC. Protein sequence: CASSYSSGRAEETQYF.

This clonotype was counted many times. J is TRBJ2-7 and V is TRBV2; D possibly corresponds to TRBD1 (5 bases). Trimming cost V 5 bases and J 5 bases, with 19 bases left between them. CDR1 is SNHLY, CDR2 FYNNEI, per germline. The CDR3 runs to 15 residues. The CDR3 sequence: CASSRNLGLSHEQYF. CDR3 DNA: TGTGCCAGCAGTCGAAACTTGGGGCTATCCCACGAGCAGTACTTC.

This clonotype was detected ten times or more. The chain joins TRBV3-1 to TRBJ2-2; TRBD2 agrees at 10 bases. The CDR3 has 15 amino acids. Losses at the gene ends were 1 base for V and 6 bases for J; bases not matched to a gene: 2. The germline V gene has CDR1 LGHDT and CDR2 YNNKEL (reference sequence). CDR3: CASSQASGSPGELFF. The DNA for the CDR3 is TGTGCCAGCAGCCAAGCTAGCGGGAGCCCCGGGGAGCTGTTTTTT.

This clonotype was detected many times. The genes are TRBV28 and TRBJ1-5; D may be TRBD1 (5 bases). The germline V gene encodes CDR1 MDHEN and CDR2 SYDVKM. CDR3 size: 14 residues. V dropped 2 bases and J dropped 6 bases, with 11 bases sitting between them. The CDR3 DNA reads as TGTGCCAGCAGTTTAGCTGGGGCGGGTCAGCCCCAGCATTTT. It specifies CASSLAGAGQPQHF. Full variable domain (rest looked up from reference TRBV28 and TRBJ1-5): DVKVTQSSRYLVKRTGEKVFLECVQDMDHENMFWYRQDPGLGLRLIYFSYDVKMKEKGDIPEGYSVSREKKERFSLILESASTNQTSMYLCASSLAGAGQPQHFGDGTRLSIL.

Comments on this clonotype: Mismatch with germline at one junction end may stem from a read error. The V gene is TRBV5-1, the J gene TRBJ2-7; the match to TRBD2 covers 13 bases. Per the germline V gene, CDR1 is SGHRS and CDR2 is YFSETQ. The CDR3 is made up of 14 amino acids. The chain's CDR3 is CASSRLAGGVEQYF. In nucleotides, the CDR3 is TGTGCCAGCAGCAGACTAGCGGGGGGCGTAGAGCAGTACTTC.

This clonotype was counted a few times. V gene TRBV11-3 combines with J gene TRBJ2-2; D ambiguous. Germline lookup yields CDR1 SGHNT and CDR2 YENEEA. The CDR3 consists of 13 residues. V was pared by 5 bases and J by 4 bases, with 8 bases between. The DNA of the CDR3 is TGTGCCAGCAGCCCGACCACCACCGGGGAGCTGTTTTTT. Residues: CASSPTTTGELFF.

This clonotype was detected ten times or more. The V and J genes are TRBV28 and TRBJ2-3; maybe TRBD1 (6 bases). This CDR3 region has 13 residues. Trimming left V 6 bases short and J 2 bases short, with 9 bases between. The V gene's germline CDR1 is MDHEN and CDR2 SYDVKM. Written as DNA, the CDR3 is TGTGCCAGCAGGTGGGACACCACAGATACGCAGTATTTT. Protein product: CASRWDTTDTQYF.

This clonotype was observed at least ten times. The rearrangement joins TRBV2 to TRBJ1-4, with no clear D. V shed 4 bases and J shed 2 bases, with 17 bases lying between them. CDR1 SNHLY and CDR2 FYNNEI come from the germline V gene. This CDR3 contains 17 residues. CDR3 DNA sequence: TGTGCCAGCAGTGTTGACTTCTCCCTTTCCACTAATGAAAAACTGTTTTTT. Its translation is CASSVDFSLSTNEKLFF.

The V gene is TRBV7-2, the J gene TRBJ2-3; 7 nucleotides agree with TRBD2. Looked up from germline, CDR1 is SGHTA and CDR2 is FQGNSA. The CDR3 covers 16 residues. V dropped 6 bases and J dropped 4; count of bases not matched to a gene: 13. The CDR3 DNA follows: TGTGCCAGCAGGCCCTGGGGGGGTAGCGGGTCAGATACGCAGTATTTT. As protein: CASRPWGGSGSDTQYF.

This clonotype came up a few times. CDR3 nucleotide sequence: TGTGCCAGCAACCCCGGGACTACCCAAAACATTCAGTACTTC. It specifies CASNPGTTQNIQYF. The chain links TRBV6-1 to TRBJ2-4, with 7 positions matching TRBD2. CDR1 and CDR2 from the germline V gene are MNHNS and SASEGT. This CDR3 contains 14 residues. The V and J ends lost 7 bases and 5 bases, in that order; junction bases with no gene match: 8.

The genes are TRBV27 and TRBJ2-7; tentatively, D is TRBD1 (6 bases). Trimming took off 5 bases at V and 2 bases at J, with 16 bases between the two ends. The CDR3 contains 15 residues. The germline CDR1 and CDR2 sequences are MNHEY and SMNVEV (reference sequence). Here the CDR3 DNA reads TGTGCCAGCAGTCAACAGGGCGGGTGGCCCTACGAGCAGTACTTC. This codes for CASSQQGGWPYEQYF.

This clonotype was counted at least ten times. The chain employs TRBV9 and TRBJ2-1; 8 nucleotides match TRBD2. The V gene end was trimmed by 0 bases and the J gene end by 2 bases; junction bases not matched to a gene: 1. The CDR3 totals 15 residues. Germline assignment: CDR1 SGDLS and CDR2 YYNGEE. CDR3 in DNA: TGTGCCAGCAGCGTAGCGGGACTAGCCTACAATGAGCAGTTCTTC. It translates to CASSVAGLAYNEQFF.

The gene calls are TRBV18 and TRBJ2-1, with D unclear. CDR3 length: 14 residues. From germline, CDR1 is KGHSH and CDR2 LQKENI. Between the trimmed V and J ends, which lost 3 bases and 2 bases, there was a span of 8 bases. In nucleotides, the CDR3 is TGTGCCAGCTCACCCGCTAGTCCCTACAATGAGCAGTTCTTC. This translates into CASSPASPYNEQFF.

This clonotype was counted ten times or more. V is TRBV11-1 and J is TRBJ2-7; D is unclear. CDR1 is SGHAT and CDR2 is FQDESV in the germline V gene (reference sequence). V was pared by 3 bases and J by 0 bases, with 9 bases between. There are 14 residues in the CDR3. CDR3 in amino acids: CASSLDGSSYEQYF. The CDR3, as DNA: TGTGCCAGCAGCTTGGATGGCAGCTCCTACGAGCAGTACTTC.

Turning to this clonotype: This CDR3 fails to terminate in the conserved phenylalanine or tryptophan, so it likely reflects a read error. The chain uses TRBV12-3 or TRBV12-4 and TRBJ1-6, with a tentative D call TRBD1 (6 bases). The CDR3 sequence is 17 residues long. V was pared by 6 bases and J by 6 bases, with 21 bases between. CDR3 loop: CASSPGQSRGLNSPLHS. CDR3 nucleotide sequence: TGTGCCAGCAGCCCTGGACAGTCCAGAGGGCTTAATTCACCCCTCCACTCT.

This clonotype was detected ten times or more. The chain combines TRBV28 with TRBJ1-1, with TRBD1 as a possible D gene (5 bases). CDR3 length equals 11 residues. Between the trimmed V and J ends, which lost 3 bases and 11 bases, there was a span of 10 bases. Germline CDR1 is MDHEN and CDR2 is SYDVKM. The CDR3 loop reads CASSLGRGAFF. As DNA, the CDR3 is TGTGCCAGCAGTTTGGGCCGGGGCGCTTTCTTT.

This clonotype occurred many times. The V gene is TRBV7-9, the J gene TRBJ2-1; perhaps TRBD1 as D (5 bases). V was shortened by 2 bases and J by 5 bases, with 13 bases between the two germline ends. CDR3 length: 15 amino acids. Germline CDR1 and CDR2: SEHNR and FQNEAQ (reference sequence). This chain's CDR3 is CASSLRYLGDNEQFF. For the CDR3, the DNA is TGTGCCAGCAGCTTAAGGTATTTAGGGGACAATGAGCAGTTCTTC.

This clonotype was seen repeatedly, ten times or more. V usage is TRBV7-9 and J usage is TRBJ2-3, with 10 nucleotides matching TRBD2. With V trimmed by 4 bases and J by 12 bases, 19 bases remained unmatched. CDR3 length: 17 amino acids. The germline V gene encodes CDR1 SEHNR and CDR2 FQNEAQ (reference sequence). DNA of the CDR3: TGTGCCAGCAGCTCAACAAGGCAGGGGACTAGCGCGCCTCGACAGTATTTT. The encoded protein is CASSSTRQGTSAPRQYF.

This clonotype was picked up a small number of times. The gene calls are TRBV13 and TRBJ2-3, with D tentatively TRBD2 (5 bases). CDR1 is PRHDT, CDR2 FYEKMQ, per germline (reference sequence). Trimming pared 8 bases from V and 4 bases from J, leaving 10 bases between. The CDR3 covers 12 residues. CDR3 sequence (DNA): TGTGCCAGCGAGAGCGGCGCAGATACGCAGTATTTT. It encodes CASESGADTQYF.

The chain recombines TRBV11-3 with TRBJ1-1; 8 bases fit TRBD1. J lost 7 bases, V lost 5 bases, and 6 bases had no gene match. In germline, CDR1 is SGHNT, CDR2 YENEEA. The CDR3 is 13 amino acids. The CDR3 bases are TGTGCCAGCAGCCCAGGACAGGGCGATGAAGCTTTCTTT. Its translation: CASSPGQGDEAFF.

The chain links TRBV15 to TRBJ2-6, with D perhaps TRBD1 or TRBD2 (5 bases each). Germline V CDR1 and CDR2: LNHNV, YYDKDF (reference sequence). The V end lost 4 bases, the J end lost 4 bases, and 14 bases lay between the germline ends. The CDR3 totals 16 residues. The DNA of the CDR3 is TGTGCCACCAGCAACCGGGACGACTCCGGGGCCAACGTCCTGACTTTC. Protein sequence: CATSNRDDSGANVLTF. The full variable domain, completed using reference TRBV15 and TRBJ2-6, is DAMVIQNPRYQVTQFGKPVTLSCSQTLNHNVMYWYQQKSSQAPKLLFHYYDKDFNNEADTPDNFQSRRPNTSFCFLDIRSPGLGDTAMYLCATSNRDDSGANVLTFGAGSRLTVL.

This clonotype was observed a few times. The gene calls are TRBV28 and TRBJ2-7; TRBD1 is a possible D gene (5 bases). Trimming removed 2 bases at V and 2 bases at J, with 16 bases between. This CDR3 region has 16 residues. Germline V CDR1 and CDR2: MDHEN, SYDVKM. CDR3 sequence reads: CASSLVGAPQTYEQYF. The CDR3 nucleotides read TGTGCCAGCAGTTTAGTTGGGGCCCCGCAAACCTACGAGCAGTACTTC.

This clonotype was picked up many times. This sequence joins TRBV6-2 or TRBV6-3 and TRBJ2-1; D remains ambiguous. The CDR3 has 14 amino acids. Germline V lookup: CDR1 MNHEY, CDR2 SVGEGT. V was trimmed by 4 bases and J by 8 bases, leaving 15 bases between them. CDR3: CASSSWEVEDEQFF. The CDR3 DNA is TGTGCCAGCAGTTCCTGGGAAGTAGAGGATGAGCAGTTCTTC.

This clonotype was counted ten times or more. The chain couples TRBV12-3 or TRBV12-4 to TRBJ2-3, with 8 nucleotides matching TRBD1. Trimming cost V 2 bases and J 1 base; bases outside gene matches: 17. The CDR3 is 20 residues long. CDR3 DNA: TGTGCCAGCAGTTTATTGGTACAGGGGGGCGTTTTCTCTCGCACAGATACGCAGTATTTT. Translation gives CASSLLVQGGVFSRTDTQYF.

With respect to this clonotype: Possible read error: a much larger clone is one base away. The chain couples TRBV5-6 to TRBJ2-1, with 7 bases fitting TRBD2. The germline CDR1 and CDR2 sequences are SGHDT and YYEEEE. This CDR3 comprises 15 residues. V gave up 4 bases and J gave up 4 bases; unmatched junction bases: 8. This chain's CDR3 is CASSSEERGYNEQFF. As DNA, the CDR3 is TGTGCCAGCAGCAGTGAGGAGCGGGGTTACAATGAGCAGTTCTTC.

V and J are TRBV4-1 and TRBJ1-3; D is unresolved. The length of the CDR3 is 17 residues. V dropped 0 bases and J dropped 0 bases, with 12 bases sitting between them. CDR1 is MGHRA, CDR2 YSYEKL, per germline. CDR3 nucleotide sequence: TGCGCCAGCAGCCAAGATCGGACCCAGCTCTCTGGAAACACCATATATTTT. Protein product: CASSQDRTQLSGNTIYF.

The V gene is TRBV7-7, the J gene TRBJ1-2; D possibly corresponds to TRBD1 (5 bases). This CDR3 contains 13 residues. Germline CDR1 reads SSHAT; CDR2 reads FNYEAQ (reference sequence). V lost 5 bases, J lost 13 bases, and 20 bases lay in between. The CDR3 nucleotides are TGTGCCAGCAGCCCTGGCCGCGGCAGGGACCCCACCTTC. Protein sequence: CASSPGRGRDPTF. The variable domain in full, completed from reference TRBV7-7 and TRBJ1-2, reads GAGVSQSPRYKVTKRGQDVTLRCDPISSHATLYWYQQALGQGPEFLTYFNYEAQPDKSGLPSDRFSAERPEGSISTLTIQRTEQRDSAMYRCASSPGRGRDPTFGSGTRLTVV.

The table lists this clonotype with many counts. The rearrangement uses TRBV7-2 and TRBJ2-1; D unclear. The germline V and J ends were trimmed by 4 bases and 5 bases, with 12 bases remaining between them. The CDR3 is 14 amino acids. From germline, CDR1 is SGHTA and CDR2 FQGNSA. As DNA, the CDR3 is TGTGCCAGCAGCTATGCAGTACCGCACAATGAGCAGTTCTTC. Residues: CASSYAVPHNEQFF.